Shown below are 20 T cell receptor beta chains from a single sample sequenced in a study of human T cells and chemical hapten exposure. The time point was: healthy volunteer bleed at 2 weeks. Total RNA was extracted from unfractionated whole blood. TCRdb re-called the RACE reads with MiXCR, one entry per CDR3 protein. The data show 100,000 to 150,000 distinct CDR3 sequences, roughly 9% seen once. What was sequenced was whole blood. Receptors were obtained from a male donor in good health. Some clones in this sample may be carry-over from other donors' samples.

In its sample, this clonotype was seen a few times. This chain joins TRBV7-9 and TRBJ1-5, with TRBD1 identical over 7 bases. With V trimmed by 5 bases and J by 0 bases, 4 bases remained unmatched. From germline, CDR1 is SEHNR and CDR2 FQNEAQ (reference sequence). This CDR3 is built from 15 residues. The CDR3 sequence: CASSRDRTSNQPQHF. CDR3 bases: TGTGCCAGCAGCCGGGACAGAACTAGCAATCAGCCCCAGCATTTT.

The table lists this clonotype with a few counts. The chain couples TRBV5-1 to TRBJ2-1; TRBD2 matches 16 bases. Germline lookup yields CDR1 SGHRS and CDR2 YFSETQ. V lost 0 bases, J lost 4 bases, and 10 bases stayed unmatched. The CDR3 length is 20 residues. Here the CDR3 DNA reads TGCGCCAGCAGCTTGGCCCCCGGGACTAGCGGGGGGGCGGAGTACAATGAGCAGTTCTTC. Protein sequence: CASSLAPGTSGGAEYNEQFF. The full variable domain, in which reference TRBV5-1 and TRBJ2-1 provide the parts outside the CDR3, is KAGVTQTPRYLIKTRGQQVTLSCSPISGHRSVSWYQQTPGQGLQFLFEYFSETQRNKGNFPGRFSGRQFSNSRSEMNVSTLELGDSALYLCASSLAPGTSGGAEYNEQFFGPGTRLTVL.

The table lists this clonotype with a few counts. The V and J genes are TRBV4-1 and TRBJ2-2; no definite D call. Germline CDR1 and CDR2: MGHRA and YSYEKL. Trimming took 0 bases from V and 4 from J, leaving 6 bases between them. CDR3 length: 14 amino acids. CDR3 coding DNA: TGCGCCAGCAGCCAAGAGGGAAGCACCGGGGAGCTGTTTTTT. Translating it yields CASSQEGSTGELFF.

This clonotype was counted between two and nine times. The chain recombines TRBV10-3 with TRBJ2-7, with 16 bases identical to TRBD2. The germline gives CDR1 ENHRY, CDR2 SYGVKD. J was trimmed by 5 bases and V by 4 bases; bases with no gene match: 2. This CDR3 spans 15 amino acids. CDR3 sequence: CAISGGLAGGHEQYF. The CDR3 DNA reads as TGTGCCATCAGTGGGGGACTAGCGGGAGGGCACGAGCAGTACTTC.

This clonotype was observed a handful of times. The rearrangement uses TRBV5-1 and TRBJ2-2; TRBD1 agrees at 12 bases. V shed 5 bases, J shed 4 bases, and the junction held 6 bases outside the gene matches. The CDR3 length is 16 residues. The germline gives CDR1 SGHRS, CDR2 YFSETQ. The CDR3 bases are TGCGCCAGCAGATCCCAGGGACAGGGGGCCACCGGGGAGCTGTTTTTT. Protein product: CASRSQGQGATGELFF.

This clonotype appeared a few times. The CDR3 nucleotides read TGTGCCAGCAGCTTAGTCAGGGGAACCGGGGAGCTGTTTTTT. Protein sequence: CASSLVRGTGELFF. The rearrangement uses TRBV7-8 and TRBJ2-2; D is possibly TRBD1 (6 bases). Germline V lookup: CDR1 SGHVS, CDR2 FQNEAQ. V was clipped by 1 base and J by 5 bases, with 8 bases between them. This CDR3 contains 14 residues.

This clonotype was found many times. The genes are TRBV6-5 and TRBJ1-2; 11 bases are a match to TRBD1. The trim removed 6 bases at V and 5 bases at J, leaving 8 bases unmatched. This CDR3 comprises 15 residues. From germline, CDR1 is MNHEY and CDR2 SVGAGI. CDR3 sequence: CASSTGQGALYGYTF. In nucleotides, the CDR3 is TGTGCCAGCAGCACCGGACAGGGGGCATTATATGGCTACACCTTC.

Many counts were recorded for this clonotype. This CDR3 is CASSERRTLSYEQYF. CDR3 coding DNA: TGTGCCAGCAGTGAAAGGAGGACGCTATCCTACGAGCAGTACTTC. The chain links TRBV6-1 to TRBJ2-7, with D possibly being TRBD2 (5 bases). Trimming left V 2 bases short and J 1 base short, with 12 bases between. The V gene's germline CDR1 is MNHNS and CDR2 SASEGT. The CDR3 sequence is 15 residues long.

The rearrangement uses TRBV10-3 and TRBJ1-1; TRBD1 agrees at 8 bases. The CDR3 is made up of 15 amino acids. V lost 6 bases and J lost 5; bases outside the gene matches: 11. Per germline, CDR1 ENHRY and CDR2 SYGVKD. CDR3 in DNA: TGTGCCATCAGCCCAGGACAGGGCGTCGGAACTGAAGCTTTCTTT. Residues: CAISPGQGVGTEAFF.

This clonotype has at least ten counts. This chain uses TRBV28 with TRBJ2-2, with 8 bases that match TRBD1. Germline lookup yields CDR1 MDHEN and CDR2 SYDVKM. With 6 bases clipped from V and 2 bases from J, the junction kept 5 bases outside the gene matches. The CDR3 is made up of 15 amino acids. CDR3 residues: CASRLGTGNTGELFF. The CDR3 coding sequence is TGTGCCAGCAGGCTAGGGACAGGAAACACCGGGGAGCTGTTTTTT.

The V call is TRBV10-1, the J call TRBJ2-2; D not certain. This CDR3 region has 13 residues. Trimming left V 3 bases short and J 8 bases short, with 10 bases between. CDR1 is WNHNN and CDR2 is SYGVQD in the germline V gene (reference sequence). CDR3 bases: TGCGCCAGCAGTGACCTAGTCCCGGGGGAGCTGTTTTTT. As protein: CASSDLVPGELFF.

The sample holds many counts of this clonotype. The chain combines TRBV20-1 with TRBJ1-1, with 8 bases lining up with TRBD1. Germline V gene lookup returns CDR1 DFQATT and CDR2 SNEGSKA (reference sequence). V shed 2 bases and J 5 bases; nucleotides not matched to a gene: 10. The CDR3 has 15 amino acids. The CDR3 DNA reads as TGCAGTGCTAGACTAACCCAGGGGGCGGGAACTGAAGCTTTCTTT. It encodes CSARLTQGAGTEAFF.

The rearrangement uses TRBV5-1 and TRBJ2-7; D uncertain. Germline assignment: CDR1 SGHRS and CDR2 YFSETQ. The CDR3 is made up of 14 amino acids. The V end was cut by 4 bases, the J end by 5 bases, with 16 bases between. CDR3 protein: CASSPRPRPDEQYF. CDR3 in DNA: TGCGCCAGCAGCCCTCGGCCTCGTCCGGACGAGCAGTACTTC.

This clonotype was found a few times. V usage is TRBV29-1 and J usage is TRBJ2-2; the D is unclear. V shed 5 bases and J shed 3 bases, with 4 bases lying between them. The germline V gene has CDR1 SQVTM and CDR2 ANQGSEA. This CDR3 region has 11 residues. The CDR3 sequence is CSVWDTGELFF. CDR3 in DNA: TGCAGCGTTTGGGACACCGGGGAGCTGTTTTTT.

The gene calls are TRBV7-9 and TRBJ2-1; D might be TRBD1 or TRBD2, each matching 6 bases. The CDR3 runs 14 residues. Germline lookup yields CDR1 SEHNR and CDR2 FQNEAQ (reference sequence). Trimming pared 3 bases from V and 8 bases from J, leaving 14 bases between. The CDR3 nucleotides are TGTGCCAGCAGCTTGACGACAGGAGGGGATGAGCAGTTCTTC. Amino acid sequence: CASSLTTGGDEQFF. Complete variable domain (other parts from reference TRBV7-9 and TRBJ2-1): DTGVSQNPRHKITKRGQNVTFRCDPISEHNRLYWYRQTLGQGPEFLTYFQNEAQLEKSRLLSDRFSAERPKGSFSTLEIQRTEQGDSAMYLCASSLTTGGDEQFFGPGTRLTVL.

V gene TRBV6-5 combines with J gene TRBJ2-2; 9 bases align to TRBD1. CDR3 length: 15 amino acids. Looked up from germline, CDR1 is MNHEY and CDR2 is SVGAGI. Losses at the gene ends were 6 bases for V and 4 bases for J; bases not matched to a gene: 6. The CDR3 nucleotides read TGTGCCAGCAGCTCCGGGACAGGGTTCACCGGGGAGCTGTTTTTT. It encodes CASSSGTGFTGELFF.

This clonotype has ten or more counts. The V gene is TRBV11-2, the J gene TRBJ1-6; perhaps TRBD1 as D (6 bases). CDR3 size: 13 residues. The ends were cut back, 5 bases at V and 8 bases at J, with 10 bases in the middle. CDR1 SGHAT and CDR2 FQNNGV come from the germline V gene. The CDR3 here is CASSPRQDSPLHF. CDR3 DNA: TGTGCCAGCAGCCCGCGACAGGATTCACCCCTCCACTTT.

The chain has TRBV9 and TRBJ2-7, with 13 bases aligning to TRBD2. This CDR3 is built from 15 residues. CDR1 SGDLS and CDR2 YYNGEE come from the germline V gene. V was pared by 2 bases and J by 1 base, with 0 bases of the junction left unmatched. The CDR3 coding sequence is TGTGCCAGCAGCGTGGGACTAGCGGGATCCTACGAGCAGTACTTC. It translates to CASSVGLAGSYEQYF.

There are a few counts of this clonotype. V and J are TRBV11-2 and TRBJ2-1; the match to TRBD2 covers 13 bases. Losses at the gene ends were 1 base for V and 4 bases for J; bases not matched to a gene: 4. This CDR3 is built from 17 residues. The germline V gene encodes CDR1 SGHAT and CDR2 FQNNGV. The CDR3 reads CASSLGTSGSVYNEQFF. The CDR3 nucleotides are TGTGCCAGCAGCTTAGGGACTAGCGGGAGCGTTTACAATGAGCAGTTCTTC. The full variable domain, completed using reference TRBV11-2 and TRBJ2-1, is EAGVAQSPRYKIIEKRQSVAFWCNPISGHATLYWYQQILGQGPKLLIQFQNNGVVDDSQLPKDRFSAERLKGVDSTLKIQPAKLEDSAVYLCASSLGTSGSVYNEQFFGPGTRLTVL.

J is TRBJ2-5 and V is TRBV19; D ambiguous. V was clipped by 3 bases and J by 5 bases, with 10 bases between them. Germline lookup yields CDR1 LNHDA and CDR2 SQIVND (reference sequence). There are 13 residues in the CDR3. CDR3 loop: CASSIQTGETQYF. The DNA of the CDR3 is TGTGCCAGTAGTATCCAGACTGGGGAGACCCAGTACTTC.